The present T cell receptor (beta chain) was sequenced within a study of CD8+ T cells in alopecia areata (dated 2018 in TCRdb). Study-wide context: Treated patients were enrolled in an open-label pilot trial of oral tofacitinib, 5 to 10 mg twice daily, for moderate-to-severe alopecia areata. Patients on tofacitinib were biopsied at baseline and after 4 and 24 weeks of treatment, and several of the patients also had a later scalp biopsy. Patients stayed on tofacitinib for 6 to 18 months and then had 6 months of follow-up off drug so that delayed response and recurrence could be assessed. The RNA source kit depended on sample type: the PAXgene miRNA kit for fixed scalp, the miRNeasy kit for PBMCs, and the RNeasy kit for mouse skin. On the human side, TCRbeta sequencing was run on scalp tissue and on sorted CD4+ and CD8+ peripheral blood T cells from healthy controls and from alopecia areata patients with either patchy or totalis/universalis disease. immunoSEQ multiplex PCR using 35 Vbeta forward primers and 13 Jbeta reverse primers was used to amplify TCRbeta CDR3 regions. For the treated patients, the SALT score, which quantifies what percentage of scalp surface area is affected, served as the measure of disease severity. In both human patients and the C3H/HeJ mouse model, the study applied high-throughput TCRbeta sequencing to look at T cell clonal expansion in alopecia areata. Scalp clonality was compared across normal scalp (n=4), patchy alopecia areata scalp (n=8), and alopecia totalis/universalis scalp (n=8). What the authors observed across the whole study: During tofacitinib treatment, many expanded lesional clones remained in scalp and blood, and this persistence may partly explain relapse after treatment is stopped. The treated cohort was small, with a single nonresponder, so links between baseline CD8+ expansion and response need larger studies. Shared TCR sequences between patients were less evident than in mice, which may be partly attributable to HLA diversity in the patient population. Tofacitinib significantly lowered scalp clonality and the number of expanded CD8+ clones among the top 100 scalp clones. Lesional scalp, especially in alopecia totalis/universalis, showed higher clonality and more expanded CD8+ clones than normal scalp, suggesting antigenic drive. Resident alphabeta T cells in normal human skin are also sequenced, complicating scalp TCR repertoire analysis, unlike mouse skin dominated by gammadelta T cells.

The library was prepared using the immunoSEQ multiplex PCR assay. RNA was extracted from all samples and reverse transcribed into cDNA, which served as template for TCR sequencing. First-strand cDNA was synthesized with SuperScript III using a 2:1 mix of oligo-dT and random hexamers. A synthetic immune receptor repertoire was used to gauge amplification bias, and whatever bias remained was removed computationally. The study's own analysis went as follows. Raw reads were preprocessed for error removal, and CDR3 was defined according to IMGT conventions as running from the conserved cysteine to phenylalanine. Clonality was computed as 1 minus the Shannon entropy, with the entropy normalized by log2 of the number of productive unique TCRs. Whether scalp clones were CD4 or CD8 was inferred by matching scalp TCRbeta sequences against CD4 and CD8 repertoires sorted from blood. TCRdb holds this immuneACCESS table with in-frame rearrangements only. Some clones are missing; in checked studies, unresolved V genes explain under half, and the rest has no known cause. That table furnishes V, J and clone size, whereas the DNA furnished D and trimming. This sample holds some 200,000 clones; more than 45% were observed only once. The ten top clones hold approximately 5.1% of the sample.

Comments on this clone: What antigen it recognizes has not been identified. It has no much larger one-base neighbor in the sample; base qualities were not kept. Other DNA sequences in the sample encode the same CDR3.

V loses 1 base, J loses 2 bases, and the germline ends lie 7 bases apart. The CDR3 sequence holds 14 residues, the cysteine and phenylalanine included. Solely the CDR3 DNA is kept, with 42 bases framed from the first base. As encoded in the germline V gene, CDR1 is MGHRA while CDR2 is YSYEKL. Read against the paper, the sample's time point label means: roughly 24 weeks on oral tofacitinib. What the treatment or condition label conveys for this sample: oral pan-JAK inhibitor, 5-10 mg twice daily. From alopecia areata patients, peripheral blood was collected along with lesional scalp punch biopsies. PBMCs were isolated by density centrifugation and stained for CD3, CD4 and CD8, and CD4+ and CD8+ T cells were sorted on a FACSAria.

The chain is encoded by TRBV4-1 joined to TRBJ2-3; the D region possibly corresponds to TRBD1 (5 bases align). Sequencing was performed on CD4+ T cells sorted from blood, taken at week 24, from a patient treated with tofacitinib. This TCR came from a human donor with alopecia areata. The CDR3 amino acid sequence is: CASSQGQHTDTQYF. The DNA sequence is TGCGCCAGCAGCCAAGGACAGCACACAGATACGCAGTATTTT.